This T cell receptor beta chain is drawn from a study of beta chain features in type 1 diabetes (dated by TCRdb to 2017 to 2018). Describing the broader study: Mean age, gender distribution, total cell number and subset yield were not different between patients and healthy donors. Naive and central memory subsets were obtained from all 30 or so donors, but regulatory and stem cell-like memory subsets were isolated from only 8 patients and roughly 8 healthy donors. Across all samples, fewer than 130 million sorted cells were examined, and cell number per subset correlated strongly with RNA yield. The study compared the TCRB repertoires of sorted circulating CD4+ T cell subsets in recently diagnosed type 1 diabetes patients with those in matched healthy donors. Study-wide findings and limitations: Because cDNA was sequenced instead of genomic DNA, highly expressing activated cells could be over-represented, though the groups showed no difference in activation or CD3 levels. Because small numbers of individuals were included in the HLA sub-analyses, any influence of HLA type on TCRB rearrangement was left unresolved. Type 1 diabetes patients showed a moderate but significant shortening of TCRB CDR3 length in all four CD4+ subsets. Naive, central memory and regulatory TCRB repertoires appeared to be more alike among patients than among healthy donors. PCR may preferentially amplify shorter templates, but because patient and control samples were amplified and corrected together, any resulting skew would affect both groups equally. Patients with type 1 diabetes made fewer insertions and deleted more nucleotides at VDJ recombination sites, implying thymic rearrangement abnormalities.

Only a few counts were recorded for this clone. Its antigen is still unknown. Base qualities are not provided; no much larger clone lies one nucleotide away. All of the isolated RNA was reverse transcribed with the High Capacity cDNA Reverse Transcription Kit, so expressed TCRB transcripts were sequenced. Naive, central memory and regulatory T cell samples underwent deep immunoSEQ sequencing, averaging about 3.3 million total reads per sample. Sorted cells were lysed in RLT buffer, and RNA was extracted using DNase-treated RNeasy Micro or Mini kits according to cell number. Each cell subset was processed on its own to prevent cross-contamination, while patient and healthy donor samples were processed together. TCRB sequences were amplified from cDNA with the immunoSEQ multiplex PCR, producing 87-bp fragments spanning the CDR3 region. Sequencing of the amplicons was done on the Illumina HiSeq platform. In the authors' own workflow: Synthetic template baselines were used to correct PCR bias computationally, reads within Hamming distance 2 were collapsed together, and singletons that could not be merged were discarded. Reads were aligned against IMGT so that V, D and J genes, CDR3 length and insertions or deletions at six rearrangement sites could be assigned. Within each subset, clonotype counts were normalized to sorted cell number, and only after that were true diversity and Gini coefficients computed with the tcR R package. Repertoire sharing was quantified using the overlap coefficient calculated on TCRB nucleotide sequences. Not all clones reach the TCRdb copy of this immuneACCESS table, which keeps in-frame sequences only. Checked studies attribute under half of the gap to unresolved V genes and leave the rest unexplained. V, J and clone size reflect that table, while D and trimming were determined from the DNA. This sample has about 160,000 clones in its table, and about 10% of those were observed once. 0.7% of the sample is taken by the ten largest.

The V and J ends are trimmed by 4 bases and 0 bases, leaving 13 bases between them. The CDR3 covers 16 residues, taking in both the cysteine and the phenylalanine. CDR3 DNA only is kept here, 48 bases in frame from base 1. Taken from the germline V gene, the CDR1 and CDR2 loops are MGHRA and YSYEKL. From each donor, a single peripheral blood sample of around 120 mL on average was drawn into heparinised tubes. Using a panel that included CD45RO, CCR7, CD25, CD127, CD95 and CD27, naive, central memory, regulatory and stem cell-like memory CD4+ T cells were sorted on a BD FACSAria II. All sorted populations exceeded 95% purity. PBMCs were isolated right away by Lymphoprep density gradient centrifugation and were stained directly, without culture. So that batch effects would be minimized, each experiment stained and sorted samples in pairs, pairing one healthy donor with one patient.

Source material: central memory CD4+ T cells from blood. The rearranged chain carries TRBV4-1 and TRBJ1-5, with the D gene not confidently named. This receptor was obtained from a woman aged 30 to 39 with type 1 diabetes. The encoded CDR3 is CASSLFVRNSNQPQHF. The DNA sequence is TGCGCCAGCAGCCTTTTTGTCAGGAATAGCAATCAGCCCCAGCATTTT.